The 14 T cell receptor beta chains reported below all come from one sample, sequenced in a study of cytomegalovirus exposure and HLA in healthy donors. Sequenced by immunoSEQ multiplex PCR; TCRdb stores in-frame clones only, minus some. Among some 170,000 clones listed, more than 75% were seen once. The sample comprised PBMCs. These receptors were collected from a woman in her twenties or thirties in good health and CMV-seronegative.

Concerning this clone itself: Mismatch with germline at one junction end may stem from a read error. The CDR3 loop reads CASSATPAGAGDYGYTF. In DNA, the CDR3 is TGTGCTAGCAGCGCCACACCCGCCGGGGCAGGGGACTATGGCTACACCTTC. J is TRBJ1-2 and V is TRBV7-7, with a weak D call TRBD1 (6 bases). The germline CDR1 and CDR2 sequences are SSHAT and FNYEAQ (reference sequence). The CDR3 has 17 residues.

This clone was counted between two and nine times. The V call is TRBV4-2, the J call TRBJ2-7; 7 nucleotides line up with TRBD1. In germline, CDR1 is LGHNA, CDR2 YNFKEQ. Trimming took 2 bases from V and 0 from J; bases not matched to a gene: 4. The CDR3 extends over 15 amino acids. The CDR3 here is CASSQLRDSSYEQYF. CDR3 bases: TGTGCCAGCAGCCAACTACGGGACAGCTCCTACGAGCAGTACTTC.

The rearrangement uses TRBV9 and TRBJ2-2; TRBD2 agrees at 14 bases. The germline V gene encodes CDR1 SGDLS and CDR2 YYNGEE. With 3 bases clipped from V and 0 bases from J, the junction kept 7 bases outside the gene matches. The CDR3 has 19 amino acids. The CDR3 nucleotides read TGTGCCAGCAGCGCTCCGGGACTAGCGGGGGTAGCGAACACCGGGGAGCTGTTTTTT. Amino acids: CASSAPGLAGVANTGELFF.

The genes are TRBV18 and TRBJ2-2; D is unresolved. There are 15 residues in the CDR3. The germline gives CDR1 KGHSH, CDR2 LQKENI. The V gene lost 0 bases and the J gene lost 1 base, with 6 bases spanning the gap. The CDR3 DNA is TGTGCCAGCTCACCACCTTCACAGAACACCGGGGAGCTGTTTTTT. It specifies CASSPPSQNTGELFF. Full variable domain (rest looked up from reference TRBV18 and TRBJ2-2): NAGVMQNPRHLVRRRGQEARLRCSPMKGHSHVYWYRQLPEEGLKFMVYLQKENIIDESGMPKERFSAEFPKEGPSILRIQQVVRGDSAAYFCASSPPSQNTGELFFGEGSRLTVL.

The rearrangement joins TRBV7-9 to TRBJ1-1; TRBD1 matches at 10 bases. Germline V CDR1 and CDR2: SEHNR, FQNEAQ (reference sequence). V trimming: 5 bases; J trimming: 7 bases; junction bases outside the gene matches: 7. This CDR3 contains 14 residues. In DNA form, the CDR3 reads TGTGCCAGCAGCGGACAGGGGGTCCGGGGTGAAGCTTTCTTT. Its protein product is CASSGQGVRGEAFF.

The genes are TRBV4-1 and TRBJ1-1; TRBD1 agrees at 8 bases. This CDR3 comprises 17 residues. With 1 base clipped from V and 0 bases from J, the junction kept 7 bases outside the gene matches. Germline V gene lookup returns CDR1 MGHRA and CDR2 YSYEKL. The DNA of the CDR3 is TGCGCCAGCAGCCAAGGACAGGGGACTCTCATGAACACTGAAGCTTTCTTT. It codes for CASSQGQGTLMNTEAFF.

The chain couples TRBV6-1 to TRBJ1-1; TRBD1 agrees at 7 bases. With 3 bases clipped from V and 4 bases from J, the junction kept 8 bases outside the gene matches. The germline V gene has CDR1 MNHNS and CDR2 SASEGT. This CDR3 is built from 15 residues. As DNA, the CDR3 is TGTGCCAGCAGTGAGACCAACAGGGGAAGCACTGAAGCTTTCTTT. As protein: CASSETNRGSTEAFF.

The chain joins TRBV2 to TRBJ2-3; TRBD1 aligns across 9 bases. There are 13 residues in the CDR3. The V gene end was trimmed by 11 bases and the J gene end by 0 bases; junction bases not matched to a gene: 3. Germline lookup yields CDR1 SNHLY and CDR2 FYNNEI. The CDR3 DNA reads TGTGCCGGGGACAGGGAGAGCACAGATACGCAGTATTTT. Protein product: CAGDRESTDTQYF.

The chain links TRBV11-2 to TRBJ1-1; D remains ambiguous. V lost 6 bases to trimming and J lost 5 bases, with 10 bases between them. The CDR3 contains 12 residues. CDR1 and CDR2 from the germline V gene are SGHAT and FQNNGV. CDR3: CASRLGRTEAFF. Here the CDR3 DNA reads TGTGCCAGCAGGCTGGGGAGGACTGAAGCTTTCTTT.

V usage is TRBV7-9 and J usage is TRBJ1-6, with no clear D. V was clipped by 1 base and J by 7 bases, with 8 bases between them. CDR1 and CDR2 from the germline V gene are SEHNR and FQNEAQ (reference sequence). The CDR3 runs to 14 residues. DNA for the CDR3: TGTGCCAGCAGCTTAGGGTCCGAGAATTCACCCCTCCACTTT. Translation gives CASSLGSENSPLHF.

The chain uses TRBV5-1 and TRBJ1-6; maybe TRBD1 (5 bases). V lost 0 bases to trimming and J lost 10 bases, with 14 bases between them. This CDR3 comprises 15 residues. The germline V gene has CDR1 SGHRS and CDR2 YFSETQ. Here the CDR3 DNA reads TGCGCCAGCAGCTTGGCCGTAGGGGTTGACTCACCCCTCCACTTT. It is translated as CASSLAVGVDSPLHF.

The sample holds a few counts of this clone. J is TRBJ1-2 and V is TRBV27; 11 bases agree with TRBD1. This CDR3 contains 13 residues. Trimming removed 4 bases from V and 8 bases from J; junction bases left unmatched: 3. Germline CDR1 and CDR2: MNHEY and SMNVEV (reference sequence). The CDR3 protein is CASSWTGGTGYTF. For the CDR3, the DNA is TGTGCCAGCAGTTGGACAGGGGGCACGGGCTACACCTTC.

The sample holds one count of this clone. The chain carries TRBV29-1 and TRBJ2-7; the match to TRBD2 covers 10 bases. Per germline, CDR1 SQVTM and CDR2 ANQGSEA. The J segment lost 3 bases and the V segment lost 6 bases, leaving 2 bases of the junction unmatched. The CDR3 covers 12 residues. The CDR3 DNA reads TGCAGCGTGCGGACTAGCGGCTACGAGCAGTACTTC. It yields the protein CSVRTSGYEQYF.

V is TRBV5-4 and J is TRBJ2-7; D remains ambiguous. This CDR3 is built from 14 residues. Germline V CDR1 and CDR2: SGHNT, YYREEE (reference sequence). The V and J ends lost 0 bases and 2 bases respectively, with 9 bases between them. In nucleotides, the CDR3 is TGTGCCAGCAGCTTGGAACTCGCCACCTACGAGCAGTACTTC. It translates to CASSLELATYEQYF.